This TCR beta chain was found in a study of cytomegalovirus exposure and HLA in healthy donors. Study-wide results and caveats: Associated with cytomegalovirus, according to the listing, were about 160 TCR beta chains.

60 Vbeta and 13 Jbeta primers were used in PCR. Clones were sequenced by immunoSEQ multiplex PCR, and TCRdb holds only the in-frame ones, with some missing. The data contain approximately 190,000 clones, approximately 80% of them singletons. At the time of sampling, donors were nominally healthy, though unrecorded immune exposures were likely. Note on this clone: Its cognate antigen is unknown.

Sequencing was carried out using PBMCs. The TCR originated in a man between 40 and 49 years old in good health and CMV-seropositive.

This CDR3 is CASSLVRGIVGGANVLTF. The CDR3, as DNA: TGTGCCAGCAGCTTAGTCCGGGGGATAGTGGGAGGGGCCAACGTCCTGACTTTC. V is TRBV11-2 and J is TRBJ2-6; D is perhaps TRBD2 (6 bases). The CDR3 totals 18 residues. Germline loops: CDR1 SGHAT, CDR2 FQNNGV. Trimming took 1 base from V and 4 from J, leaving 17 bases between them.